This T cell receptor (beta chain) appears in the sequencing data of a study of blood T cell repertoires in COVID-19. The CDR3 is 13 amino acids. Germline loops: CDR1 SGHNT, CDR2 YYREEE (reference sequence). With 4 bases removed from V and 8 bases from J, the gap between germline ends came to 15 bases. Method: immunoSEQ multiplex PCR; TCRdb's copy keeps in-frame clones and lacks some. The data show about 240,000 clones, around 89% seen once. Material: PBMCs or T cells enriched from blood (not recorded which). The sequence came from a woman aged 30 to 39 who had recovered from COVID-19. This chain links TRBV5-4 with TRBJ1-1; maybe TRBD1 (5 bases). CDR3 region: CASSRGIELEAFF. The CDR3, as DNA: TGTGCCAGCAGCCGGGGGATAGAATTAGAAGCTTTCTTT.